This is a list of T cell receptor beta chains from one sample in a study of Ad26.COV2.S vaccination and SARS-CoV-2 variants. The method was immunoSEQ multiplex PCR; TCRdb's version includes in-frame clones alone and lacks a portion of them. The repertoire holds over 400,000 clones, with approximately 92% as singletons. The sample here was peripheral blood, taken in a trial of Ad26.COV2.S vaccine versus placebo. The receptor source for this set is a person aged 18-65 years who received the Ad26.COV2.S COVID-19 vaccine or a placebo. The CDR3 runs from the conserved cysteine through the conserved F or W. The order of the fields is D gene, J gene, clone size, V gene, CDR3 DNA, CDR3 protein. D genes are given only for firm matches. Not every row has a clone size; where given, it reads once, few, many or a size class.

>TRBD1|TRBJ1-2|.|TRBV9
TGTGCCAGCAGCGCCCGGGACAGGGAGGCGTGGGGCTACACCTTC
CASSARDREAWGYTF
>.|TRBJ1-1|.|TRBV19
TGTGCCAGTAGTTCTTGGGAAAAGAACACTGAAGCTTTCTTT
CASSSWEKNTEAFF
>.|TRBJ2-3|.|TRBV27
TGTGCCAGCGGCCACAGGTCAGATACGCAGTATTTT
CASGHRSDTQYF
>.|TRBJ1-1|once|TRBV6-2/TRBV6-3
TGTGCCAGCAGCTCCCCGGACAGCCGTTTGAACACTGAAGCTTTCTTT
CASSSPDSRLNTEAFF
>TRBD1|TRBJ1-4|.|TRBV7-8
TGTGCCAGCAGCTTAGGAGGACAGGGGCCAAATGAAAAACTGTTTTTT
CASSLGGQGPNEKLFF
>.|TRBJ1-2|.|TRBV19
TGTGCCAGTAGTATAGATCCGGGAAGTCTCAATTGGTTC
CASSIDPGSLNWF
>.|TRBJ2-6|.|TRBV28
TGTGCCAGCAACCCCGACAGAGCCCCCTCTGGGGCCAACGTCCTGACTTTC
CASNPDRAPSGANVLTF
>.|TRBJ2-7|.|TRBV2
TGTGCCAGCATCGAGGGCGGAGACTCGGTTGCCTACGAGCAGTACTTC
CASIEGGDSVAYEQYF
>.|TRBJ1-1|.|TRBV7-2
TGTGCCAGCAGCTTATTGGGCACGAACACTGAAGCTTTCTTT
CASSLLGTNTEAFF
>TRBD1|TRBJ1-1|.|TRBV27
TGTGCCAGCAGTTCGGGACAGGGGTACACTGAAGCTTTCTTT
CASSSGQGYTEAFF
>TRBD1|TRBJ2-7|once|TRBV24-1
TGTGCCACCAGTGATCCCATCCAGGGGGCCTACGAGCAGTACTTC
CATSDPIQGAYEQYF
>.|TRBJ1-1|.|TRBV28
TGTGCCAGCATTGAATCCCATAGGTTTAGTGCGGACACTGAAGCTTTCTTT
CASIESHRFSADTEAFF
>.|TRBJ2-7|.|TRBV28
TGTGCCAGCAGTTTACCCTACTACGAGCAGTACTTC
CASSLPYYEQYF
>TRBD2|TRBJ2-7|.|TRBV3-1/TRBV3-2
TGTGCCAGCAGCCAAGGTGGAGCGGGGCCCCCCTACGAGCAGTACTTC
CASSQGGAGPPYEQYF
>.|TRBJ2-7|.|TRBV5-5
TGTGCCAGCAGCTTGGTTGGTATCGTTTCCTACGAGCAGTACTTC
CASSLVGIVSYEQYF